This T cell receptor (beta chain) was recovered during a study of T cells in Graves' hyperthyroidism and ophthalmopathy. V shed 3 bases, J shed 8 bases, and the junction held 1 base outside the gene matches. Germline CDR1 is SGHRS and CDR2 is YFSETQ. CDR3 length equals 11 residues. About this clonotype itself: Its antigen is still unknown.

Overall study findings and caveats: Blood shared most expanded thyroid clonotypes above 0.001. A model of 13 V-J features distinguished ophthalmopathy from stable hyperthyroidism.

The study left out patients who had uncontrolled infection, other autoimmune disease, pregnancy or lactation. The study based diagnoses on clinical symptoms, serum thyroxine and TRAb, thyroid ultrasound and orbital computed tomography. Researchers amplified the TCR beta CDR3 regions from RNA transcripts. When the TCR CDR3 underwent first-round RT-PCR, the HTBI primer set was used. TCRdb analysed the multiplex PCR reads with MiXCR anew, one entry per CDR3 protein. This table holds roughly 500,000 distinct CDR3 sequences, 46% found once. The chain uses TRBV5-1 and TRBJ1-1; 7 positions agree with TRBD1. Material: peripheral blood or thyroid tissue (not recorded which). The receptor was derived from an adult woman with Graves' disease, either hyperthyroidism or ophthalmopathy (not recorded which). The CDR3 DNA reads TGCGCCAGCAGCTCGACAGGGGAAGCTTTCTTT. Protein sequence: CASSSTGEAFF.